This T cell receptor (beta chain) is from a study of CD8+ T cells in alopecia areata. Study-wide context: Treated patients were given oral tofacitinib, which was dosed at 5 to 10 mg twice daily. Dosing spanned 6 to 18 months on tofacitinib, then 6 months off drug.

Sample treatment: oral pan-JAK inhibitor, 5-10 mg twice daily. Concerning this clone itself: What it recognizes is unknown.

Trimming removed 7 bases from V and 1 base from J, with 16 bases in between. This CDR3 is 15 amino acids long. In germline, CDR1 is MNHEY, CDR2 SMNVEV (reference sequence). Following RNA extraction, reverse transcription yielded cDNA that acted as the sequencing template. Only in-frame clones appear in the TCRdb table, and some are missing; sequencing was by immunoSEQ multiplex PCR. The sample shows about 150,000 clones, 45% to 60% of them seen only once. Overall study results and limits: In blood and scalp, many expanded lesional clones persisted during tofacitinib. Normal skin contains resident alphabeta T cells, and these are also sequenced in scalp samples.

The chain has TRBV27 and TRBJ1-1; D is unclear. The specimen was CD8+ T cells sorted from blood, collected at week 4, from a patient treated with tofacitinib. This receptor was obtained from a human donor with alopecia areata. The CDR3: CASTPGPAPNTEAFF. CDR3 coding DNA: TGTGCCAGCACCCCAGGTCCCGCACCGAACACTGAAGCTTTCTTT.